These 28 T cell receptor beta chains were all obtained from the same sample, sequenced in a study of blood T cell repertoires in COVID-19. Sequencing was performed with immunoSEQ multiplex PCR; in TCRdb, only in-frame clones are kept and a portion is missing. This table holds 77,000 or so clones, 65% to 90% found once. Sequenced material: peripheral blood. The receptor set was obtained from a young man with COVID-19, enrolled during active disease.

Here the CDR3 reads CASSLGDTYQPQHF. Here the CDR3 DNA reads TGTGCCAGCAGTTTAGGGGACACATATCAGCCCCAGCATTTT. This rearrangement joins TRBV28 to TRBJ1-5, with D possibly TRBD1 on 6 matching bases. Trimming stripped 2 bases from V and 5 bases from J, with 10 bases between. Germline CDR1 and CDR2: MDHEN and SYDVKM. This CDR3 spans 14 amino acids.

The V gene is TRBV5-6, the J gene TRBJ1-5; TRBD1 is a possible D gene (5 bases). The germline V gene has CDR1 SGHDT and CDR2 YYEEEE. The CDR3 covers 15 residues. Trimming took off 0 bases at V and 7 bases at J, with 14 bases between the two ends. The CDR3 nucleotides are TGTGCCAGCAGCTTGGGAAGGGGCATGTCCCAGCCCCAGCATTTT. It is translated as CASSLGRGMSQPQHF.

V and J are TRBV19 and TRBJ1-5; 7 bases match TRBD1. The CDR3 sequence is 16 residues long. The germline V gene encodes CDR1 LNHDA and CDR2 SQIVND (reference sequence). Trimming at V came to 4 bases and at J to 0 bases, leaving 6 bases not matched to a gene. CDR3 DNA: TGTGCCAGTAGTACAACGACAGGGTATAGCAATCAGCCCCAGCATTTT. This sequence encodes CASSTTTGYSNQPQHF.

CDR3 coding DNA: TGTGCCAGCAGCTTAGGACTAGCGGATGCCTACGAGCAGTACTTC. It is translated as CASSLGLADAYEQYF. This chain uses TRBV7-2 with TRBJ2-7, with TRBD2 matching 9 bases. The CDR3 runs to 15 residues. V shed 1 base, J shed 2 bases, and the junction held 3 bases outside the gene matches. Per germline, CDR1 SGHTA and CDR2 FQGNSA.

The chain is built from TRBV7-9 and TRBJ2-5, with D maybe TRBD2 (5 bases). The V end lost 5 bases, the J end lost 7 bases, and 20 bases lay between the germline ends. Germline-derived CDR1 and CDR2 are SEHNR and FQNEAQ (reference sequence). The CDR3 is 15 amino acids. This chain's CDR3 is CASSPPLALKATQYF. The CDR3 DNA reads as TGTGCCAGCAGCCCCCCTTTAGCGTTAAAGGCGACCCAGTACTTC.

The chain combines TRBV3-1 (or the pseudogene TRBV3-2) with TRBJ2-7; no reliable D call. The V gene's germline CDR1 is LGHDT and CDR2 YNNKEL (reference sequence). The CDR3 is 13 amino acids. The V gene lost 0 bases and the J gene lost 0 bases, with 3 bases spanning the gap. The CDR3 sequence: CASSQDSSYEQYF. The DNA for the CDR3 is TGTGCCAGCAGCCAAGACAGCTCCTACGAGCAGTACTTC.

The gene calls are TRBV7-6 and TRBJ2-1, with D possibly being TRBD2 (7 bases). Germline V CDR1 and CDR2: SGHVS, FNYEAQ. V lost 2 bases, J lost 5 bases, and 13 bases lay in between. This CDR3 region has 15 residues. CDR3 amino acids: CASSLWGGPNNEQFF. CDR3 sequence (DNA): TGTGCCAGCAGCTTATGGGGGGGCCCAAACAATGAGCAGTTCTTC.

This chain joins TRBV27 and TRBJ2-7; TRBD2 aligns across 7 bases. Unmatched junction bases numbered 10, after V lost 7 bases and J lost 7 bases. From germline, CDR1 is MNHEY and CDR2 SMNVEV (reference sequence). This CDR3 is 13 amino acids long. CDR3: CASTSGGSREQYF. CDR3 coding DNA: TGTGCCAGCACCTCCGGGGGGAGTAGGGAGCAGTACTTC.

This chain uses TRBV3-1 (or the pseudogene TRBV3-2) with TRBJ1-1; D is perhaps TRBD1 (6 bases). CDR3 length equals 13 residues. Germline V gives CDR1 LGHDT, CDR2 YNNKEL (reference sequence). V gave up 0 bases and J gave up 11 bases, with 13 bases separating them. This chain's CDR3 is CASSQEVGGRAFF. In nucleotides, the CDR3 is TGTGCCAGCAGCCAAGAGGTAGGGGGACGTGCTTTCTTT.

The chain recombines TRBV6-2 or TRBV6-3 with TRBJ2-7; TRBD2 aligns across 12 bases. CDR3 length: 16 residues. The germline gives CDR1 MNHEY, CDR2 SVGEGT. After removal of 2 bases from V and 4 bases from J, the junction contained 6 bases not matched to a gene. This CDR3 reads CASSYGGTSGPYEQYF. DNA for the CDR3: TGTGCCAGCAGTTACGGCGGGACTAGCGGGCCGTACGAGCAGTACTTC.

V is TRBV27 and J is TRBJ2-1; possible D gene TRBD1, 6 bases. Per the germline V gene, CDR1 is MNHEY and CDR2 is SMNVEV (reference sequence). The CDR3 is made up of 16 amino acids. Trimming shortened V by 0 bases and J by 7 bases, and 16 bases separated the two germline ends. The DNA for the CDR3 is TGTGCCAGCAGTTTATCCACAGGGCTATGGCCTAATGAGCAGTTCTTC. It yields the protein CASSLSTGLWPNEQFF.

The chain recombines TRBV27 with TRBJ2-7, with 7 bases aligning to TRBD1. The CDR3 contains 14 residues. The ends lost 8 bases at V and 2 bases at J; junction bases unmatched: 9. Germline V gene data show CDR1 as MNHEY and CDR2 as SMNVEV (reference sequence). The CDR3 sequence is CASHWTGRTYEQYF. In DNA form, the CDR3 reads TGTGCCAGCCACTGGACAGGAAGGACCTACGAGCAGTACTTC.

This chain links TRBV4-1 with TRBJ1-2, with a weak D call TRBD1 (6 bases). This CDR3 has 16 amino acids. Germline loops: CDR1 MGHRA, CDR2 YSYEKL. Trimming pared 1 base from V and 7 bases from J, leaving 19 bases between. The CDR3 here is CASSQVRVNREGGYTF. The CDR3 nucleotides read TGCGCCAGCAGCCAAGTTCGGGTCAACAGGGAGGGTGGCTACACCTTC.

V usage is TRBV5-1 and J usage is TRBJ2-7; D might be TRBD2 (5 bases). V was clipped by 0 bases and J by 0 bases, with 10 bases between them. The CDR3 sequence is 15 residues long. Germline CDR1 SGHRS, CDR2 YFSETQ. CDR3 loop: CASSLGPAGSYEQYF. CDR3 DNA sequence: TGCGCCAGCAGCTTGGGGCCTGCGGGCTCCTACGAGCAGTACTTC.

CDR3 sequence (DNA): TGTGCCCGAAAGTACAGGGGGGGTTGGGACACTGAAGCTTTCTTT. Translated: CARKYRGGWDTEAFF. This chain connects TRBV30 to TRBJ1-1; 8 nucleotides line up with TRBD1. Germline V CDR1 and CDR2: GTSNPN, SVGIG (reference sequence). V lost 8 bases and J lost 3; bases outside the gene matches: 14. This CDR3 contains 15 residues.

The rearrangement links TRBV27 to TRBJ1-6, with D unclear. CDR1 MNHEY and CDR2 SMNVEV come from the germline V gene (reference sequence). V lost 10 bases and J 0 bases, leaving 10 bases between the germline ends. The CDR3 is made up of 14 amino acids. CDR3 DNA sequence: TGTGCCATCGCGGCCAGCTCCTATAATTCACCCCTCCACTTT. This gives the protein CAIAASSYNSPLHF.

The V call is TRBV28, the J call TRBJ2-3; tentatively, D is TRBD1 (5 bases). The germline V and J ends were trimmed by 3 bases and 2 bases, with 9 bases remaining between them. The CDR3 sequence is 14 residues long. Germline V gene data show CDR1 as MDHEN and CDR2 as SYDVKM. The CDR3 here is CASSFSRVTDTQYF. The DNA for the CDR3 is TGTGCCAGCAGTTTTTCCAGGGTCACAGATACGCAGTATTTT.

V and J are TRBV10-3 and TRBJ1-1, with a possible D match to TRBD1 (6 bases). This CDR3 has 15 amino acids. Germline CDR1 reads ENHRY; CDR2 reads SYGVKD. The V and J ends lost 6 bases and 6 bases respectively, with 20 bases between them. This chain's CDR3 is CAIRRSGGEVAEAFF. CDR3 bases: TGTGCCATCAGGAGGTCTGGGGGCGAAGTCGCTGAAGCTTTCTTT.

This clone was picked up a small number of times. The chain combines TRBV12-3 or TRBV12-4 with TRBJ1-1; the D gene is possibly TRBD1 (5 bases). Trimming stripped 7 bases from V and 1 base from J, with 10 bases between. The CDR3 totals 13 residues. In DNA form, the CDR3 reads TGTGCCAGCATCACTGACAGGAACACTGAAGCTTTCTTT. This gives the protein CASITDRNTEAFF.

The genes are TRBV25-1 and TRBJ2-1; 8 bases map to TRBD2. Trimming took 7 bases from V and 6 from J; bases not matched to a gene: 8. The germline gives CDR1 MGHDK, CDR2 SYGVNS. The length of the CDR3 is 14 residues. CDR3 region: CASMVAGSGNEQFF. The CDR3 DNA sequence: TGTGCCAGCATGGTAGCGGGATCTGGCAATGAGCAGTTCTTC. Complete variable domain (other parts from reference TRBV25-1 and TRBJ2-1): EADIYQTPRYLVIGTGKKITLECSQTMGHDKMYWYQQDPGMELHLIHYSYGVNSTEKGDLSSESTVSRIRTEHFPLTLESARPSHTSQYLCASMVAGSGNEQFFGPGTRLTVL.

The chain carries TRBV29-1 and TRBJ2-7, with 7 bases that match TRBD1. The CDR3 extends over 13 amino acids. CDR1 and CDR2 (germline): SQVTM, ANQGSEA. V was clipped by 6 bases and J by 0 bases; unmatched bases: 5. CDR3 bases: TGCAGCGTATTAGGGACAGTCTCCTACGAGCAGTACTTC. Translated: CSVLGTVSYEQYF.

This clone was recorded only once. V gene TRBV6-5 combines with J gene TRBJ1-3; 7 bases match TRBD1. This CDR3 is built from 14 residues. Germline CDR1 and CDR2: MNHEY and SVGAGI. Trimming cost V 0 bases and J 7 bases; bases outside gene matches: 3. This CDR3 reads CASSYSGRGNTIYF. The CDR3 region has the DNA TGTGCCAGCAGTTACTCGGGCAGGGGGAACACCATATATTTT.

The genes are TRBV7-6 and TRBJ1-1, with 8 nucleotides matching TRBD1. The CDR3 runs to 14 residues. V trimming: 4 bases; J trimming: 3 bases; junction bases outside the gene matches: 4. Germline assignment: CDR1 SGHVS and CDR2 FNYEAQ. CDR3 DNA sequence: TGTGCCAGCAGCTCAGGACAGGGAGACACTGAAGCTTTCTTT. Protein sequence: CASSSGQGDTEAFF.

The DNA of the CDR3 is TGTGCCAGCAGTTACTCTCGAACGCGTAGCGCTGAAGCTTTCTTT. Translated: CASSYSRTRSAEAFF. V gene TRBV6-2 or TRBV6-3 combines with J gene TRBJ1-1; D is unclear. The germline gives CDR1 MNHEY, CDR2 SVGEGT. The length of the CDR3 is 15 residues. The ends were cut back, 0 bases at V and 6 bases at J, with 14 bases in the middle.

The rearrangement joins TRBV6-4 to TRBJ2-1; 13 positions match TRBD2. There are 16 residues in the CDR3. V lost 0 bases to trimming and J lost 7 bases; unmatched junction nucleotides: 3. Germline assignment: CDR1 MRHNA and CDR2 SNTAGT. In DNA, the CDR3 is TGTGCCAGCAGTGACTCGACTAGCGGGAGGTTTAATGAGCAGTTCTTC. Its protein product is CASSDSTSGRFNEQFF.

The chain has TRBV28 and TRBJ2-7; 7 bases are shared with TRBD2. The CDR3 is made up of 17 amino acids. With V trimmed by 4 bases and J by 3 bases, 15 bases remained unmatched. Looked up from germline, CDR1 is MDHEN and CDR2 is SYDVKM. The CDR3 is CASSCKGGKPTCYEQYF. In nucleotides, the CDR3 is TGTGCCAGCAGTTGCAAGGGAGGGAAGCCCACCTGCTACGAGCAGTACTTC.

V usage is TRBV2 and J usage is TRBJ2-1, with 11 positions matching TRBD1. Germline V CDR1 and CDR2: SNHLY, FYNNEI. Trimming cost V 4 bases and J 7 bases; bases outside gene matches: 6. CDR3 length: 15 amino acids. The CDR3 bases are TGTGCCAGCAGTGGGGACAGGGGGGGGAGGAATGAGCAGTTCTTC. Protein: CASSGDRGGRNEQFF.

The rearrangement joins TRBV9 to TRBJ2-2, with 7 bases matching TRBD1. Germline V gene data show CDR1 as SGDLS and CDR2 as YYNGEE. The CDR3 runs 16 residues. V was pared by 2 bases and J by 0 bases, with 4 bases of the junction left unmatched. CDR3 protein: CASSVQGTANTGELFF. In nucleotides, the CDR3 is TGTGCCAGCAGCGTTCAAGGGACAGCGAACACCGGGGAGCTGTTTTTT.